The 9 T cell receptor beta chains listed next were all sequenced from one sample in a study of beta chain features in type 1 diabetes (dated by TCRdb to the late 2010s). The study at large found these results: A moderate but significant shortening of TCRB CDR3 length was observed in type 1 diabetes patients in all four CD4+ subsets.

These receptors have no known antigen. Receptor amplification or capture employed the immunoSEQ multiplex PCR assay. All of the isolated RNA was reverse transcribed with the High Capacity cDNA Reverse Transcription Kit, so expressed TCRB transcripts were sequenced. Imported from immuneACCESS, the table was reduced by TCRdb to in-frame sequences with V and J called. These copies leave out some clones; in studies compared against another copy, an unresolved V gene accounts for under half, and the cause of the remainder is not known. The sample has 95,000 to 110,000 clones on record, 28% of them singletons. The top ten clones comprise approximately 0.5% of the sample. The specimen was central memory CD4+ T cells from blood. These receptors all come from a woman between 18 and 29 years old with type 1 diabetes.

This clone has just a few counts. CDR3 residues: CATSRDRGGQSVYSNQPQHF. Written as DNA, the CDR3 is TGTGCCACCAGCAGAGACAGAGGGGGACAGTCTGTTTATAGCAATCAGCCCCAGCATTTT. The gene calls are TRBV15 and TRBJ1-5; TRBD1 matches 7 bases. CDR3 length: 20 residues. Germline trimming cut 0 bases from V and 0 bases from J; bases unmatched to any gene: 14. Germline V gives CDR1 LNHNV, CDR2 YYDKDF (reference sequence).

This clone showed up just a few times. This chain links TRBV5-4 with TRBJ2-5; tentative D call: TRBD1 (6 bases). CDR3 length: 15 amino acids. CDR1 is SGHNT and CDR2 is YYREEE in the germline V gene (reference sequence). Trimming cost V 2 bases and J 4 bases, with 15 bases left between them. The CDR3 protein is CASSLNQGIGETQYF. CDR3 coding DNA: TGTGCCAGCAGCTTAAACCAGGGGATTGGAGAGACCCAGTACTTC.

This sequence joins TRBV2 and TRBJ2-7; 11 nucleotides match TRBD1. This CDR3 has 16 residues. Germline V gene lookup returns CDR1 SNHLY and CDR2 FYNNEI. Trimming at V came to 7 bases and at J to 5 bases, leaving 13 bases not matched to a gene. The chain's CDR3 is CASTPGLRTGGDEQYV. CDR3 nucleotide sequence: TGTGCCAGCACCCCCGGGCTCAGGACAGGGGGCGACGAGCAGTACGTC.

This clone appeared a single time. The rearrangement links TRBV7-6 to TRBJ1-3; 7 bases align to TRBD1. CDR1 and CDR2 from the germline V gene are SGHVS and FNYEAQ. After removal of 5 bases from V and 4 bases from J, the junction contained 2 bases not matched to a gene. The CDR3 is 13 residues long. The CDR3: CASSRDRGNTIYF. The DNA of the CDR3 is TGTGCCAGCAGCAGGGACAGAGGAAACACCATATATTTT.

V usage is TRBV28 and J usage is TRBJ1-1; TRBD1 might be the D (6 bases). CDR3 length: 17 amino acids. V was cut by 3 bases and J by 4 bases, with 21 bases left in between. The germline gives CDR1 MDHEN, CDR2 SYDVKM. The CDR3 region has the DNA TGTGCCAGCAGTTTCCTTACCTCAGGGGCTAAAGGCACTGAAGCTTTCTTT. Protein product: CASSFLTSGAKGTEAFF.

This clone was counted between two and nine times. The rearrangement joins TRBV30 to TRBJ1-1, with unresolved D. V was shortened by 0 bases and J by 6 bases, with 11 bases between the two germline ends. Germline values: CDR1 GTSNPN, CDR2 SVGIG (reference sequence). There are 13 residues in the CDR3. The CDR3 DNA reads as TGTGCCTGGAGTGTAAGGCGGGCGTCTGAAGCTTTCTTT. Translation gives CAWSVRRASEAFF. Using reference TRBV30 and TRBJ1-1 for the parts outside the CDR3, the full variable domain is SQTIHQWPATLVQPVGSPLSLECTVEGTSNPNLYWYRQAAGRGLQLLFYSVGIGQISSEVPQNLSASRPQDRQFILSSKKLLLSDSGFYLCAWSVRRASEAFFGQGTRLTVV.

The rearrangement links TRBV19 to TRBJ2-5, with 7 bases fitting TRBD2. The CDR3 contains 15 residues. Trimming removed 6 bases from V and 1 base from J; junction bases left unmatched: 8. In germline, CDR1 is LNHDA, CDR2 SQIVND (reference sequence). The CDR3 loop reads CASSLSGAGQETQYF. In nucleotides, the CDR3 is TGTGCCAGTAGCCTAAGCGGGGCTGGCCAAGAGACCCAGTACTTC.

This clone has a handful of counts. This sequence joins TRBV2 and TRBJ2-3; 8 bases fit TRBD2. Trimming removed 4 bases from V and 3 bases from J; junction bases left unmatched: 9. Germline V gene sequence: CDR1 SNHLY, CDR2 FYNNEI. This CDR3 is 16 amino acids long. The CDR3 DNA is TGTGCCAGCAGTGGTGGGTCGGGAGGGCCTACAGATACGCAGTATTTT. This translates into CASSGGSGGPTDTQYF.

This chain links TRBV27 with TRBJ2-1; 7 nucleotides align to TRBD1. The V gene's germline CDR1 is MNHEY and CDR2 SMNVEV (reference sequence). Trimming cost V 3 bases and J 0 bases; bases outside gene matches: 11. The CDR3 is 18 residues long. CDR3 nucleotides: TGTGCCAGCAGTTTGCGATGGGACAGCCAGAGCTCCTACAATGAGCAGTTCTTC. This sequence encodes CASSLRWDSQSSYNEQFF.